Listed here are 27 T cell receptor beta chains from one sample, sequenced in a study of cytomegalovirus exposure and HLA in healthy donors. The PCR was carried out with 60 Vbeta primers and 13 Jbeta primers. The assay was immunoSEQ multiplex PCR, and TCRdb's table has in-frame clones only and misses some. There are 75,000 to 100,000 clones in the sample; around three quarters occur only once, and approximately 7.8% lies in the top ten. The sample taken for sequencing was PBMCs. The receptors come from a man aged 55 to 69 in good health and CMV-seronegative.

This clone has more than one count but fewer than ten. The J gene is TRBJ2-1, the V gene TRBV19, with 8 bases fitting TRBD2. The CDR3 is 14 amino acids. CDR1 and CDR2 (germline): LNHDA, SQIVND (reference sequence). With 6 bases clipped from V and 7 bases from J, the junction kept 8 bases outside the gene matches. The CDR3 spells CASSHGGAGNEQFF. The CDR3 DNA sequence: TGTGCCAGTAGCCACGGGGGGGCCGGGAATGAGCAGTTCTTC. The variable domain in full, completed from reference TRBV19 and TRBJ2-1, reads DGGITQSPKYLFRKEGQNVTLSCEQNLNHDAMYWYRQDPGQGLRLIYYSQIVNDFQKGDIAEGYSVSREKKESFPLTVTSAQKNPTAFYLCASSHGGAGNEQFFGPGTRLTVL.

The CDR3 here is CASSLEGQTQQYF. CDR3 DNA sequence: TGTGCCAGCAGCTTAGAGGGACAAACTCAGCAGTACTTC. V and J are TRBV7-9 and TRBJ2-7, with D perhaps TRBD1 (6 bases). Trimming shortened V by 1 base and J by 8 bases, and 12 bases separated the two germline ends. The CDR3 extends over 13 amino acids. Germline loops: CDR1 SEHNR, CDR2 FQNEAQ (reference sequence).

A few counts support this clone. The CDR3 sequence: CSPTEQETQYF. The CDR3 DNA is TGCAGTCCGACAGAGCAAGAGACCCAGTACTTC. The chain couples TRBV20-1 to TRBJ2-5, with D maybe TRBD1 (5 bases). Trimming shortened V by 8 bases and J by 2 bases, and 9 bases separated the two germline ends. Germline CDR1 DFQATT, CDR2 SNEGSKA (reference sequence). The CDR3 is made up of 11 amino acids.

This rearrangement joins TRBV4-3 to TRBJ2-2, with 12 bases fitting TRBD2. CDR1 is LGHNA, CDR2 YSLEER, per germline. The CDR3 extends over 17 amino acids. V shed 4 bases, J shed 1 base, and the junction held 4 bases outside the gene matches. CDR3 sequence (DNA): TGCGCCAGCAGCCCCACGACTAGCGGGAGGAACACCGGGGAGCTGTTTTTT. Residues: CASSPTTSGRNTGELFF.

This clone came up a few times. The V call is TRBV7-9, the J call TRBJ1-2; D may be TRBD1 (5 bases). The CDR3 is 13 amino acids. V gave up 1 base and J gave up 6 bases, with 9 bases separating them. Germline V gene data show CDR1 as SEHNR and CDR2 as FQNEAQ (reference sequence). CDR3 in DNA: TGTGCCAGCAGCTTAGATCAGGGTGATGGCTACACCTTC. It yields the protein CASSLDQGDGYTF.

The chain carries TRBV19 and TRBJ1-2; D is uncertain. With 7 bases removed from V and 0 bases from J, the gap between germline ends came to 15 bases. This CDR3 contains 15 residues. Germline V gene lookup returns CDR1 LNHDA and CDR2 SQIVND (reference sequence). CDR3 in DNA: TGTGCCAGTACCCCGGGTCAGTTAGCTAACTATGGCTACACCTTC. Its translation is CASTPGQLANYGYTF.

The chain joins TRBV6-6 to TRBJ2-7, with 8 positions matching TRBD1. This CDR3 spans 14 amino acids. Trimming cost V 5 bases and J 7 bases; bases outside gene matches: 10. CDR1 is MNHNY, CDR2 SVGAGI, per germline (reference sequence). The CDR3 here is CASSTGTGHWEQYF. The CDR3 coding sequence is TGTGCCAGCAGTACCGGGACAGGTCATTGGGAGCAGTACTTC.

The CDR3 coding sequence is TGTGCCAGCAGCTTATTTGGTGGGAGCTCCTACAATGAGCAGTTCTTC. This codes for CASSLFGGSSYNEQFF. The rearrangement joins TRBV7-2 to TRBJ2-1; a possible D gene is TRBD2 (5 bases). In germline, CDR1 is SGHTA, CDR2 FQGNSA. Trimming removed 2 bases at V and 0 bases at J, with 11 bases between. The CDR3 runs 16 residues.

This clone was counted a few times. This sequence joins TRBV28 and TRBJ2-5, with D hard to call. CDR1 MDHEN and CDR2 SYDVKM come from the germline V gene. The CDR3 has 14 residues. Trimming stripped 3 bases from V and 6 bases from J, with 14 bases between. The CDR3 here is CASSFLDSLKTQYF. The CDR3 DNA reads as TGTGCCAGCAGTTTCCTCGATAGCTTAAAGACCCAGTACTTC.

The rearrangement joins TRBV5-1 to TRBJ2-3; D call uncertain. This CDR3 is 13 amino acids long. V lost 2 bases to trimming and J lost 4 bases, with 8 bases between them. Looked up from germline, CDR1 is SGHRS and CDR2 is YFSETQ. The CDR3 loop is CASSFLASDTQYF. The CDR3 bases are TGCGCCAGCAGCTTTTTAGCATCAGATACGCAGTATTTT.

This clone has only a few counts. V gene TRBV29-1 combines with J gene TRBJ2-3, with 10 bases that match TRBD2. CDR1 is SQVTM and CDR2 is ANQGSEA in the germline V gene. The CDR3 sequence is 15 residues long. The V gene end was trimmed by 7 bases and the J gene end by 2 bases; junction bases not matched to a gene: 9. CDR3 nucleotides: TGCAGCGGGAGAGCGGGGGGGGTTCACACAGATACGCAGTATTTT. This encodes CSGRAGGVHTDTQYF.

V is TRBV15 and J is TRBJ2-5; no definite D call. CDR1 and CDR2 (germline): LNHNV, YYDKDF (reference sequence). V was cut by 0 bases and J by 3 bases, with 17 bases left in between. The CDR3 contains 17 residues. DNA of the CDR3: TGTGCCACCAGCAGAGATCAGCGCAGACGCCGTGAAGAGACCCAGTACTTC. Residues: CATSRDQRRRREETQYF.

The J gene is TRBJ2-1, the V gene TRBV7-2; 9 positions agree with TRBD2. The CDR3 is 15 residues long. From germline, CDR1 is SGHTA and CDR2 FQGNSA. V was clipped by 1 base and J by 3 bases; unmatched bases: 1. This CDR3 reads CASSLGGRGYNEQFF. The CDR3 DNA sequence: TGTGCCAGCAGCTTAGGCGGGAGGGGCTACAATGAGCAGTTCTTC.

DNA for the CDR3: TGTGCCAGCAGGGTAGCGGGAGCGGTGACCGGGGAGCTGTTTTTT. It specifies CASRVAGAVTGELFF. V gene TRBV6-5 combines with J gene TRBJ2-2; the match to TRBD2 covers 9 bases. Germline CDR1 and CDR2: MNHEY and SVGAGI. The trim removed 6 bases at V and 5 bases at J, leaving 7 bases unmatched. CDR3 size: 15 residues.

The chain links TRBV7-2 to TRBJ2-1; 14 positions agree with TRBD2. The germline V gene encodes CDR1 SGHTA and CDR2 FQGNSA. The CDR3 has 15 residues. V lost 4 bases and J lost 10; bases outside the gene matches: 6. The CDR3 reads CASSSTSGRAGEQFF. The CDR3 DNA sequence: TGTGCCAGCAGCTCGACTAGCGGGAGGGCAGGGGAGCAGTTCTTC.

The chain carries TRBV6-1 and TRBJ2-7; D remains ambiguous. Trimming cost V 0 bases and J 0 bases, with 12 bases left between them. From germline, CDR1 is MNHNS and CDR2 SASEGT. The CDR3 is 16 residues long. CDR3 sequence: CASSEAMVANSYEQYF. The DNA for the CDR3 is TGTGCCAGCAGTGAAGCAATGGTAGCTAACTCCTACGAGCAGTACTTC.

In its sample, this clone was seen a few times. The rearrangement links TRBV25-1 to TRBJ1-2; TRBD1 aligns across 9 bases. The junction had 13 bases not matched to a gene; V was cut back by 0 bases and J by 5 bases. This CDR3 contains 18 residues. In germline, CDR1 is MGHDK, CDR2 SYGVNS. The CDR3 DNA reads TGTGCCAGCAGTGAATACCCCGGGACAGGGAACAGTGGGTATGGCTACACCTTC. Its translation: CASSEYPGTGNSGYGYTF.

The chain recombines TRBV29-1 with TRBJ1-5, with D possibly TRBD1 on 5 matching bases. The V end lost 4 bases, the J end lost 5 bases, and 12 bases lay between the germline ends. The CDR3 has 13 residues. CDR1 is SQVTM, CDR2 ANQGSEA, per germline. CDR3 residues: CSVAFTRDQPQHF. CDR3 in DNA: TGCAGCGTTGCCTTCACCAGGGATCAGCCCCAGCATTTT. Full variable domain (missing parts from reference TRBV29-1 and TRBJ1-5): SAVISQKPSRDICQRGTSLTIQCQVDSQVTMMFWYRQQPGQSLTLIATANQGSEATYESGFVIDKFPISRPNLTFSTLTVSNMSPEDSSIYLCSVAFTRDQPQHFGDGTRLSIL.

There are a few counts of this clone. Here the CDR3 reads CASSSSRTSGRYGANVLTF. The DNA for the CDR3 is TGTGCCAGCAGCTCCTCCCGGACTAGCGGGAGATATGGGGCCAACGTCCTGACTTTC. The gene calls are TRBV7-2 and TRBJ2-6; the match to TRBD2 covers 13 bases. After removal of 4 bases from V and 3 bases from J, the junction contained 9 bases not matched to a gene. The germline CDR1 and CDR2 sequences are SGHTA and FQGNSA. The CDR3 consists of 19 residues.

The gene calls are TRBV2 and TRBJ2-1, with 8 bases matching TRBD2. The CDR3 covers 15 residues. Germline-derived CDR1 and CDR2 are SNHLY and FYNNEI. V shed 7 bases and J 2 bases; nucleotides not matched to a gene: 7. The CDR3 DNA is TGTGCCAGCACCCCCTTTAGCGGGGCCTACAATGAGCAGTTCTTC. This sequence encodes CASTPFSGAYNEQFF. The full variable domain, rest sourced from reference TRBV2 and TRBJ2-1, is EPEVTQTPSHQVTQMGQEVILRCVPISNHLYFYWYRQILGQKVEFLVSFYNNEISEKSEIFDDQFSVERPDGSNFTLKIRSTKLEDSAMYFCASTPFSGAYNEQFFGPGTRLTVL.

The chain links TRBV19 to TRBJ1-5; D gene unclear. Trimming removed 5 bases from V and 11 bases from J, with 13 bases in between. Germline loops: CDR1 LNHDA, CDR2 SQIVND (reference sequence). The CDR3 has 12 residues. The DNA of the CDR3 is TGTGCCAGTAGTCCCCTATTGGGAGCCCAGCATTTT. Translating it yields CASSPLLGAQHF. The entire variable domain, with the rest obtained from reference TRBV19 and TRBJ1-5, is as follows: DGGITQSPKYLFRKEGQNVTLSCEQNLNHDAMYWYRQDPGQGLRLIYYSQIVNDFQKGDIAEGYSVSREKKESFPLTVTSAQKNPTAFYLCASSPLLGAQHFGDGTRLSIL.

V gene TRBV9 combines with J gene TRBJ2-3, with D maybe TRBD2 (6 bases). The CDR3 is 15 amino acids. V was pared by 2 bases and J by 2 bases, with 12 bases between. Germline CDR1 is SGDLS and CDR2 is YYNGEE. The DNA for the CDR3 is TGTGCCAGCAGCGTCGGGGGTGGTCTCACAGATACGCAGTATTTT. Its translation: CASSVGGGLTDTQYF.

The chain couples TRBV6-4 to TRBJ2-2; D unclear. This CDR3 has 14 residues. V was clipped by 6 bases and J by 3 bases, with 11 bases between them. Germline CDR1 is MRHNA and CDR2 is SNTAGT. The CDR3 DNA reads TGTGCCAGCAGGGAGATGTGGGACACCGGGGAGCTGTTTTTT. This sequence encodes CASREMWDTGELFF.

The J gene is TRBJ2-3, the V gene TRBV11-2, with 11 bases lining up with TRBD2. Germline lookup yields CDR1 SGHAT and CDR2 FQNNGV. The CDR3 spans 15 residues. V lost 5 bases and J lost 5; bases outside the gene matches: 6. This CDR3 is CASSAGTSGIDTQYF. In nucleotides, the CDR3 is TGTGCCAGCAGCGCCGGGACTAGCGGCATAGATACGCAGTATTTT.

This clone was detected once. Other DNA sequences of this sample code for an identical CDR3. V is TRBV5-1 and J is TRBJ1-2, with 9 bases aligning to TRBD1. CDR1 SGHRS and CDR2 YFSETQ come from the germline V gene. J lost 2 bases, V lost 4 bases, and 6 bases had no gene match. The length of the CDR3 is 15 residues. This CDR3 is CASSPGQGLNYGYTF. Here the CDR3 DNA reads TGCGCCAGCAGCCCCGGACAGGGGTTAAACTATGGCTACACCTTC. The complete variable domain, with remaining parts taken from reference TRBV5-1 and TRBJ1-2, reads KAGVTQTPRYLIKTRGQQVTLSCSPISGHRSVSWYQQTPGQGLQFLFEYFSETQRNKGNFPGRFSGRQFSNSRSEMNVSTLELGDSALYLCASSPGQGLNYGYTFGSGTRLTVV.

The chain has TRBV27 and TRBJ1-6; unclear D gene. Germline CDR1 and CDR2: MNHEY and SMNVEV (reference sequence). This CDR3 is 15 amino acids long. V was pared by 10 bases and J by 0 bases, with 13 bases between. CDR3 nucleotide sequence: TGTGCCATTTCAGACTTTGGCTCCTATAATTCACCCCTCCACTTT. Protein: CAISDFGSYNSPLHF.

The chain joins TRBV11-2 to TRBJ2-7; no clear D. Trimming removed 1 base from V and 8 bases from J, with 12 bases in between. The CDR3 length is 13 residues. Germline CDR1 SGHAT, CDR2 FQNNGV. The CDR3 DNA reads as TGTGCCAGCAGCTTAGCACGCAGGCCACAGCAGTACTTC. Residues: CASSLARRPQQYF.